This TCR beta chain is from a study of blood T cells in healthy people across ages. The CDR3 is made up of 14 amino acids. Germline V CDR1 and CDR2: LGHDT, YNNKEL (reference sequence). Losses at the gene ends were 3 bases for V and 5 bases for J; bases not matched to a gene: 3. This clonotype was seen a few times. PCR was performed a second time for about 7 to 11 cycles using a sample-barcoded 5' primer and a J-beta primer mix. Each TCR beta cDNA got a 12-nucleotide random molecular identifier. CDR3-containing paired-end reads numbered at least 2.5 million in each sample. Each CDR3 protein gets one entry after TCRdb re-called the 5' RACE reads with MiXCR. The profile shows roughly 500,000 distinct CDR3 sequences, under 30% of them singletons. These records were also assigned to another study, of T cells of mothers and their children. In that study: For each mother, over 9.5 million TCR beta CDR3 reads were obtained, and for each child, around 3.1 million.

The source of this sequence is a boy aged 10-17 years in good health. The chain is built from TRBV3-1 and TRBJ2-5; 10 bases line up with TRBD1. Sequencing was done on a sample of blood. CDR3 sequence: CASSHGTGVETQYF. In DNA form, the CDR3 reads TGTGCCAGCAGCCATGGGACAGGGGTGGAGACCCAGTACTTC.